This T cell receptor beta chain was sequenced during a study of shared clonotypes between healthy human individuals. Study results and caveats: The authors expected sequencing depth to affect clonotype sharing among donors.

Naive CD8 cells lacked CD45RO and underwent positive selection for CCR7, leaving out terminally differentiated effector memory CD45RA+ cells. The authors distributed each subset's genomic DNA evenly over several immunoSEQ plates. Clones were sequenced by immunoSEQ multiplex PCR, and TCRdb holds only the in-frame ones, with some missing. The sample lists about 800,000 clones, just over 95% occurring once. The CDR3 totals 14 residues. The V end was cut by 1 base, the J end by 0 bases, with 8 bases between. Germline CDR1 SGHDT, CDR2 YYEEEE. Concerning this clone: Its antigen is undetermined.

The chain combines TRBV5-6 with TRBJ2-7; D not resolved. This TCR was recovered from a man aged 25 to 40 in good health. Input material: naive CD8+ T cells sorted from blood. CDR3 loop: CASSLWQNSYEQYF. In DNA, the CDR3 is TGTGCCAGCAGCTTGTGGCAGAACTCCTACGAGCAGTACTTC.